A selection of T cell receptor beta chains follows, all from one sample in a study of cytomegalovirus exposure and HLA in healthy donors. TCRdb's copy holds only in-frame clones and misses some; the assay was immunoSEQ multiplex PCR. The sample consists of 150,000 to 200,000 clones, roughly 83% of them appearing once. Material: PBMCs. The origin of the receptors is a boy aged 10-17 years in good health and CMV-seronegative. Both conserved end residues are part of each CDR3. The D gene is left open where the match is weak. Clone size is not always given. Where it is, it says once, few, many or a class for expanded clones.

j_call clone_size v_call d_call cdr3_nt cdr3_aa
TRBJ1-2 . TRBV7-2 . TGTGCCAGCAGCTCGGCAGGCTACCCCGGCTACACCTTC CASSSAGYPGYTF
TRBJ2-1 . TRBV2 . TGTGCCAGCAGTGGGGACACCCAGGATGAGCAGTTCTTC CASSGDTQDEQFF
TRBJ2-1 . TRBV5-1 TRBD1 TGCGCCAGCAGCTTGGTGGGACAGGGGGCCAATGAGCAGTTCTTC CASSLVGQGANEQFF
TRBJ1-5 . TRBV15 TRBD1 TGTGCCACGGAACCGGGACAGAATAGCAATCAGCCCCAGCATTTT CATEPGQNSNQPQHF
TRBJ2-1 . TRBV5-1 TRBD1 TGCGCCAGCAGCTTCGGGACAGGGAACTACAACTCCTACAATGAGCAGTTCTTC CASSFGTGNYNSYNEQFF
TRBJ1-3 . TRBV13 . TGTGCCAGCAGCTTACCCACGCGTGGAAACACCATATATTTT CASSLPTRGNTIYF
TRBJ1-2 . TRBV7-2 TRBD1 TGTGCCAGCAGCGCCGGGACAGGGGGGAATGGCTACACCTTC CASSAGTGGNGYTF
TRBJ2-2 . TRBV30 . TGTGCCTGGAGTCCCACAGGGCCCCACACCGGGGAGCTGTTTTTT CAWSPTGPHTGELFF
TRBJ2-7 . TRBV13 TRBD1 TGTGCCAGCAGCCTGACAGGGCGCGAGCAGTACTTC CASSLTGREQYF
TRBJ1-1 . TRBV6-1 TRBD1 TGTGCCAGCCAGGGGGCAAGAAACACTGAAGCTTTCTTT CASQGARNTEAFF
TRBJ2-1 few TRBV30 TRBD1 TGTGCCTGGAGTGCCATCGGGACAGGGTCGTACAATGAGCAGTTCTTC CAWSAIGTGSYNEQFF
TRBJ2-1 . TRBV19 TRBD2 TGTGCCAGTAATAGCGGGGGGCCTTACAATGAGCAGTTCTTC CASNSGGPYNEQFF
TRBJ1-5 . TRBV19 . TGTGCCAGTAGTATCCGTTTGGCTTATCAGCCCCAGCATTTT CASSIRLAYQPQHF
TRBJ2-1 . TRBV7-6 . TGTGCCAGCAGCCTTACCCCCTCGGGTGAGCAGTTCTTC CASSLTPSGEQFF
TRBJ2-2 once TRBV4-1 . TGCGCCAGCAGCCTCCCTATAGAAGCCGGGGAGCTGTTTTTT CASSLPIEAGELFF
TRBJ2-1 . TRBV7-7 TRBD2 TGTGCTAGCAGCCTGGGACTATACAATGAGCAGTTCTTC CASSLGLYNEQFF
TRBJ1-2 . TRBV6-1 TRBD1 TGTGCCAGCAGTTCAACGGCTGGGACAGCTTATGGCTACACCTTC CASSSTAGTAYGYTF
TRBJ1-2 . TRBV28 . TGTGCCAGCAGAACCGTGGCCCCTGGCTACACCTTC CASRTVAPGYTF
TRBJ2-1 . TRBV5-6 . TGTGCCAGCAGCTTGGGGAGCTCCTACAATGAGCAGTTCTTC CASSLGSSYNEQFF
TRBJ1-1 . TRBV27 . TGTGCCAGCAGTCCAGCGTACCTTCACACTGAAGCTTTCTTT CASSPAYLHTEAFF
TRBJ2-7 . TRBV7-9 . TGTGCCAGCAGCTTCGATCGGGAGCCCTACGAGCAGTACTTC CASSFDREPYEQYF
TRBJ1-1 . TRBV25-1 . TGTGCCAGCAGTGACCCAGGGAGGGGTGAAGCTTTCTTT CASSDPGRGEAFF
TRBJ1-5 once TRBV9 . TGTGCCAGCAGCGTAGGTAGTGATAGCAATCAGCCCCAGCATTTT CASSVGSDSNQPQHF
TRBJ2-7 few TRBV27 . TGTGCCAGCAGTTTAGGCCGCAGGGGCTACGAGCAGTACTTC CASSLGRRGYEQYF
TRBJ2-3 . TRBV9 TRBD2 TGTGCCAGCAGCGCGAGGGCTAGCGGGTGGGGGGGCACAGATACGCAGTATTTT CASSARASGWGGTDTQYF
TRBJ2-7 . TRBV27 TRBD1 TGTGCCAGCAGCGCAAAAGACAGGGGGCGCGGGGAGCAGTACTTC CASSAKDRGRGEQYF
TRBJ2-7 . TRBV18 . TGTGCCAGCTCACCACCGGCCAGGGCTTACGAGCAGTACTTC CASSPPARAYEQYF
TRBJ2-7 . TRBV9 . TGTGCCAGCAGCGTATCAATAGACTACGAGCAGTACTTC CASSVSIDYEQYF
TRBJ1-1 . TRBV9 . TGTGCCAGCAGCGTACTAGCCTCCCTGAACACTGAAGCTTTCTTT CASSVLASLNTEAFF
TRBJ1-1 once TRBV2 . TGTGCCAGCAGTGTGTCCGGCTCTAGAAACACTGAAGCTTTCTTT CASSVSGSRNTEAFF
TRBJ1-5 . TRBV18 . TGTGCCAGCTCCCCTACTATATCAGAACCAAATCAGCCCCAGCATTTT CASSPTISEPNQPQHF
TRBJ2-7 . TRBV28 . TGTGCCAGCAGTCAGGGGCCCTCCTACGCGCAGTACTTC CASSQGPSYAQYF
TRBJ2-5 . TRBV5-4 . TGTGCCAGCAGTGGTGGGGCGGGGATACAAGAGACCCAGTACTTC CASSGGAGIQETQYF
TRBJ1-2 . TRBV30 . TGTGCCTGGAGTGTAGCTGTCTGGCGGCACGGTCACTATGGCTACACCTTC CAWSVAVWRHGHYGYTF
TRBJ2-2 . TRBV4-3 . TGCGCCAGTAGCCGACAATTCGGGGGGCCGGACACCGGGGAGCTGTTTTTT CASSRQFGGPDTGELFF
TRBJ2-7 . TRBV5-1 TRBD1 TGCGCCAGCAGCTTGGAGGGACAGGGGGACGAGCAGTACTTC CASSLEGQGDEQYF
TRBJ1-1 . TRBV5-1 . TGCGCCAGCAGCCTCACCGGCAGGGTAATGAACACTGAAGCTTTCTTT CASSLTGRVMNTEAFF
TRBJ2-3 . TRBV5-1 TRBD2 TGCGCCAGCGGGACTAGCGGATACACAGATACGCAGTATTTT CASGTSGYTDTQYF
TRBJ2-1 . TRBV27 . TGTGCCAGCACAAGTAGCCATTTCAATGAGCAGTTCTTC CASTSSHFNEQFF
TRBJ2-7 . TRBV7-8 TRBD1 TGTGCCAGCAGTTCAAGGACAGGGCCCTACGAGCAGTACTTC CASSSRTGPYEQYF
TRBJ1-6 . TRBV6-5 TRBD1 TGTGCCAGCAGTTACCCGACAGGGTATGGGGAATCACCCCTCCACTTT CASSYPTGYGESPLHF
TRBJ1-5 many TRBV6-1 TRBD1 TGTGCCAGCAGTGAAGGGCAGGGGGATTCTAGTAAGCCCCAGCATTTT CASSEGQGDSSKPQHF
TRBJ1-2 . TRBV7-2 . TGTGCCAGCAGCTTAGTCGTCGGGGTAGCTAACTATGGCTACACCTTC CASSLVVGVANYGYTF
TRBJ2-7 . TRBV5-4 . TGTGCCAGCAGCTTGTACCGCGACGAGCAGTACTTC CASSLYRDEQYF
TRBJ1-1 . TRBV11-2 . TGTGCCAGCAGCTTAGGTACAGGCCAGACCACTGAAGCTTTCTTT CASSLGTGQTTEAFF
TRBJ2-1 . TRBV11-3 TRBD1 TGTGCCAGCAGCTTAACAGGGGGGAAATACAATGAGCAGTTCTTC CASSLTGGKYNEQFF
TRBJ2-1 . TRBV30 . TGTGCCTGGAGTGGCGGGATGGGGTTCAGAGAGCAGTTCTTC CAWSGGMGFREQFF
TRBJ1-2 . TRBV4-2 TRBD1 TGTGCCAGCAGCCAAGATGACAGGGCAAACTATGGCTACACCTTC CASSQDDRANYGYTF
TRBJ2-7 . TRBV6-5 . TGTGCCAGCAGTTACGCCCGGGAATACGAGCAGTACTTC CASSYAREYEQYF
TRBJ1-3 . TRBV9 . TGTGCCAGCAGCGTAGGAGTCTTGAGCTCTGGAAACACCATATATTTT CASSVGVLSSGNTIYF
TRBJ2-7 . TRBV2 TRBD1 TGTGCCAGCAGTGAGACCGGGACAGGGTCGGTCGAGCAGTACTTC CASSETGTGSVEQYF
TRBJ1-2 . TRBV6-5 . TGTGCCAGCAGGACAGCCGATGGCTACACCTTC CASRTADGYTF
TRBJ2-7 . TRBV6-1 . TGTGCCAGCACAGGGGTTTACGAGCAGTACTTC CASTGVYEQYF
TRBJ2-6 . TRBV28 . TGTGCCAGCAGTTTCAGCTCTGGGGCCAACGTCCTGACTTTC CASSFSSGANVLTF
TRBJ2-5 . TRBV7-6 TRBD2 TGTGCCAGCAGCTTGGGCCTAGCGGGGGGGCGAGAGACCCAGTACTTC CASSLGLAGGRETQYF